The 26 T cell receptor beta chains listed next were all sequenced from one sample in a study of cytomegalovirus exposure and HLA in healthy donors. The study ran its PCR with 60 Vbeta and 13 Jbeta primers. Assay used: immunoSEQ multiplex PCR; TCRdb lists only in-frame clones, some missing. The table has some 120,000 clones, roughly two thirds seen once. The source material was PBMCs. The receptors here all came from a man aged 30-40 years in good health and CMV-seropositive.

CDR3 in amino acids: CASSVWDRDEKLFF. The CDR3 DNA reads TGTGCCAGCAGCGTTTGGGACAGGGATGAAAAACTGTTTTTT. The V gene is TRBV9, the J gene TRBJ1-4, with 9 bases aligning to TRBD1. The CDR3 spans 14 residues. Germline assignment: CDR1 SGDLS and CDR2 YYNGEE. The J segment lost 6 bases and the V segment lost 2 bases, leaving 2 bases of the junction unmatched.

The rearrangement joins TRBV18 to TRBJ2-1, with D perhaps TRBD1 (5 bases). Germline V gene data show CDR1 as KGHSH and CDR2 as LQKENI. V lost 2 bases and J lost 8, with 22 bases in between. The CDR3 runs to 17 residues. The chain's CDR3 is CASSPFTGTGGRDEQFF. As DNA, the CDR3 is TGTGCCAGCTCACCATTCACAGGAACGGGTGGACGCGATGAGCAGTTCTTC.

The rearrangement links TRBV5-4 to TRBJ2-1; 8 nucleotides line up with TRBD2. The CDR3 runs 15 residues. V lost 0 bases, J lost 6 bases, and 5 bases stayed unmatched. Looked up from germline, CDR1 is SGHNT and CDR2 is YYREEE (reference sequence). CDR3 region: CASSLGLAGPNEQFF. CDR3 sequence (DNA): TGTGCCAGCAGCTTGGGGCTAGCGGGCCCCAATGAGCAGTTCTTC.

This clone appeared a single time. This rearrangement joins TRBV7-3 to TRBJ2-3; 7 bases are shared with TRBD2. Trimming cost V 5 bases and J 6 bases; bases outside gene matches: 14. The CDR3 is 16 amino acids. Germline CDR1 reads SGHTA; CDR2 reads FQGTGA. The CDR3 loop is CASSETRAGDWDTQYF. The CDR3 region has the DNA TGTGCCAGCAGCGAAACAAGGGCGGGAGACTGGGATACGCAGTATTTT.

This clone has only a few counts. The V gene is TRBV6-5, the J gene TRBJ2-7; TRBD1 matches at 7 bases. This CDR3 is built from 15 residues. V shed 5 bases, J shed 5 bases, and the junction held 12 bases outside the gene matches. Germline CDR1 and CDR2: MNHEY and SVGAGI. The CDR3, as DNA: TGTGCCAGCAGTCGATTGACAGGGAAGGTTGACGAGCAGTACTTC. Translating it yields CASSRLTGKVDEQYF.

The rearrangement uses TRBV7-3 and TRBJ2-2, with D unclear. Trimming stripped 4 bases from V and 3 bases from J, with 15 bases between. The CDR3 has 16 residues. Germline CDR1 SGHTA, CDR2 FQGTGA. This CDR3 reads CASSSNDRGYTGELFF. Here the CDR3 DNA reads TGTGCCAGCAGCTCGAATGATCGCGGATACACCGGGGAGCTGTTTTTT.

The chain carries TRBV28 and TRBJ1-2; a possible D gene is TRBD1 (5 bases). This CDR3 region has 16 residues. Germline V gives CDR1 MDHEN, CDR2 SYDVKM. V lost 6 bases, J lost 4 bases, and 21 bases lay in between. CDR3 residues: CASSALADIGFYGYTF. In DNA, the CDR3 is TGTGCCAGCAGCGCCCTCGCGGACATCGGGTTCTATGGCTACACCTTC.

Details on this clone: A read error may produce the germline difference seen at one junction end. This chain joins TRBV7-9 and TRBJ1-1; D gene ambiguous. Germline-derived CDR1 and CDR2 are SEHNR and FQNEAQ (reference sequence). The CDR3 is made up of 14 amino acids. The CDR3 DNA reads as TGTTCCAGCAGCTTAGTGGGCAGGAACACTGAAGCTTTCTTT. It encodes CSSSLVGRNTEAFF.

V is TRBV4-2 and J is TRBJ1-5; the D is unclear. Germline V CDR1 and CDR2: LGHNA, YNFKEQ. There are 16 residues in the CDR3. Trimming pared 4 bases from V and 1 base from J, leaving 14 bases between. The CDR3 DNA sequence: TGTGCCAGCAGCCCCTTTGGAGGGTCGAGCAATCAGCCCCAGCATTTT. This sequence encodes CASSPFGGSSNQPQHF.

V and J are TRBV5-1 and TRBJ2-7; TRBD2 agrees at 7 bases. V trimming: 0 bases; J trimming: 2 bases; junction bases outside the gene matches: 11. The CDR3 length is 17 residues. Germline CDR1 and CDR2: SGHRS and YFSETQ. CDR3 in amino acids: CASSLVPAGLLPYEQYF. DNA of the CDR3: TGCGCCAGCAGCTTGGTCCCAGCGGGGCTCCTCCCCTACGAGCAGTACTTC.

This clone was counted only a few times. The gene calls are TRBV4-2 and TRBJ2-3; 8 bases are shared with TRBD2. CDR3 length: 16 amino acids. Germline values: CDR1 LGHNA, CDR2 YNFKEQ. The trim removed 0 bases at V and 2 bases at J, leaving 4 bases unmatched. This chain's CDR3 is CASSQDSGTYTDTQYF. As DNA, the CDR3 is TGTGCCAGCAGCCAAGATAGCGGGACCTACACAGATACGCAGTATTTT.

The CDR3 DNA sequence: TGTGCCAGCAGTTCGGGGACAGGGGATACGCAGTATTTT. Translated, it gives CASSSGTGDTQYF. The genes are TRBV27 and TRBJ2-3; 9 bases align to TRBD1. V lost 4 bases, J lost 6 bases, and 2 bases stayed unmatched. This CDR3 comprises 13 residues. Germline V gene data show CDR1 as MNHEY and CDR2 as SMNVEV (reference sequence).

DNA for the CDR3: TGCAGCGTTGGGCCGGGACTAGCGGGTCTTGAGCAGTTCTTC. This translates into CSVGPGLAGLEQFF. The chain has TRBV29-1 and TRBJ2-1; 12 bases fit TRBD2. Losses at the gene ends were 4 bases for V and 9 bases for J; bases not matched to a gene: 7. Germline values: CDR1 SQVTM, CDR2 ANQGSEA. The CDR3 contains 14 residues.

This clone was counted a few times. V usage is TRBV7-9 and J usage is TRBJ2-5, with D perhaps TRBD2 (5 bases). The CDR3 runs 14 residues. The V and J ends lost 8 bases and 7 bases respectively, with 20 bases between them. CDR1 is SEHNR and CDR2 is FQNEAQ in the germline V gene (reference sequence). CDR3 sequence reads: CASVYWSGGGTQYF. CDR3 DNA sequence: TGTGCCAGCGTTTACTGGTCCGGCGGAGGGACCCAGTACTTC.

The chain combines TRBV28 with TRBJ2-7, with a tentative D call TRBD1 (6 bases). V gave up 4 bases and J gave up 0 bases, with 13 bases separating them. The CDR3 covers 15 residues. Germline CDR1 is MDHEN and CDR2 is SYDVKM. The CDR3 nucleotides are TGTGCCAGCAGTTCGCCGAGGGACAACTCCTACGAGCAGTACTTC. It encodes CASSSPRDNSYEQYF.

This clone was seen a handful of times. The V gene is TRBV20-1, the J gene TRBJ1-1; D is perhaps TRBD1 (6 bases). Germline CDR1 DFQATT, CDR2 SNEGSKA (reference sequence). The CDR3 loop spans 11 amino acids. V was shortened by 3 bases and J by 8 bases, with 10 bases between the two germline ends. CDR3 sequence: CSASRGPEAFF. The CDR3 bases are TGCAGTGCTAGCAGGGGTCCCGAAGCTTTCTTT.

The V call is TRBV19, the J call TRBJ2-2, with D hard to call. Per germline, CDR1 LNHDA and CDR2 SQIVND (reference sequence). The CDR3 totals 12 residues. The V gene lost 4 bases and the J gene lost 3 bases, with 3 bases spanning the gap. The CDR3 DNA follows: TGTGCCAGTAGTACCTACACCGGGGAGCTGTTTTTT. Amino acids: CASSTYTGELFF.

CDR3 nucleotide sequence: TGTGCCAGCAGCCCTTTAGAGAACACCGGGGAGCTGTTTTTT. As protein: CASSPLENTGELFF. The rearrangement uses TRBV5-6 and TRBJ2-2; D is undetermined. The CDR3 consists of 14 residues. Trimming left V 4 bases short and J 1 base short, with 8 bases between. The germline V gene has CDR1 SGHDT and CDR2 YYEEEE.

This clone was seen only once. V usage is TRBV7-2 and J usage is TRBJ1-2, with D tentatively TRBD1 (5 bases). The ends were cut back, 5 bases at V and 7 bases at J, with 17 bases in the middle. Germline values: CDR1 SGHTA, CDR2 FQGNSA. The CDR3 sequence is 14 residues long. CDR3 DNA: TGTGCCAGCAGCCCTAGGTGGGGGGAGGTTGGCTACACCTTC. It is translated as CASSPRWGEVGYTF.

A few counts support this clone. The gene calls are TRBV6-1 and TRBJ2-7, with 7 bases aligning to TRBD1. The CDR3 consists of 13 residues. J lost 3 bases, V lost 4 bases, and 3 bases had no gene match. Germline values: CDR1 MNHNS, CDR2 SASEGT. This chain's CDR3 is CASSVQGNYEQYF. The CDR3 region has the DNA TGTGCCAGCAGTGTACAGGGGAACTACGAGCAGTACTTC.

This chain joins TRBV5-1 and TRBJ2-1; D gene uncertain. The CDR3 loop spans 15 amino acids. V dropped 0 bases and J dropped 4 bases, with 11 bases sitting between them. Germline-derived CDR1 and CDR2 are SGHRS and YFSETQ. In DNA, the CDR3 is TGCGCCAGCAGCTTGGGGATAGGCGGATACAATGAGCAGTTCTTC. Translating gives CASSLGIGGYNEQFF. Drawing the rest from reference TRBV5-1 and TRBJ2-1, the complete variable domain is KAGVTQTPRYLIKTRGQQVTLSCSPISGHRSVSWYQQTPGQGLQFLFEYFSETQRNKGNFPGRFSGRQFSNSRSEMNVSTLELGDSALYLCASSLGIGGYNEQFFGPGTRLTVL.

The chain combines TRBV29-1 with TRBJ2-5; D possibly corresponds to TRBD1 (6 bases). Germline CDR1 reads SQVTM; CDR2 reads ANQGSEA. The CDR3 spans 10 residues. Trimming cost V 6 bases and J 11 bases, with 13 bases left between them. The DNA of the CDR3 is TGCAGCGTGGGACACCCACCTCAGTACTTC. It translates to CSVGHPPQYF.

The chain carries TRBV6-4 and TRBJ2-1, with 12 positions matching TRBD2. Germline CDR1 is MRHNA and CDR2 is SNTAGT. J gave up 7 bases and V 3 bases, and 4 bases lay outside the gene matches. This CDR3 region has 15 residues. The CDR3 spells CASSEGTSGPNEQFF. CDR3 DNA: TGTGCCAGCAGTGAGGGGACTAGCGGGCCGAATGAGCAGTTCTTC.

V usage is TRBV27 and J usage is TRBJ2-7, with 7 positions matching TRBD2. Trimming removed 0 bases from V and 4 bases from J; junction bases left unmatched: 9. The CDR3 is 16 amino acids. Germline lookup yields CDR1 MNHEY and CDR2 SMNVEV (reference sequence). The CDR3 reads CASSLSPAAGLYEQYF. In DNA, the CDR3 is TGTGCCAGCAGTTTATCTCCCGCAGCGGGATTGTACGAGCAGTACTTC.

V is TRBV19 and J is TRBJ1-2; tentatively, D is TRBD1 (5 bases). V shed 4 bases and J shed 5 bases, with 14 bases lying between them. The length of the CDR3 is 14 residues. Germline CDR1 LNHDA, CDR2 SQIVND (reference sequence). The CDR3 nucleotides are TGTGCCAGTAGTAGCGGATCGGGGGAATATGGCTACACCTTC. It translates to CASSSGSGEYGYTF.

The chain joins TRBV7-2 to TRBJ2-7, with 9 nucleotides matching TRBD2. J gave up 1 base and V 5 bases, and 6 bases lay outside the gene matches. The germline V gene has CDR1 SGHTA and CDR2 FQGNSA. This CDR3 contains 15 residues. The CDR3 DNA is TGTGCCAGCAGCCTAGGGCTAGCGGGATCCTACGAGCAGTACTTC. Protein sequence: CASSLGLAGSYEQYF.